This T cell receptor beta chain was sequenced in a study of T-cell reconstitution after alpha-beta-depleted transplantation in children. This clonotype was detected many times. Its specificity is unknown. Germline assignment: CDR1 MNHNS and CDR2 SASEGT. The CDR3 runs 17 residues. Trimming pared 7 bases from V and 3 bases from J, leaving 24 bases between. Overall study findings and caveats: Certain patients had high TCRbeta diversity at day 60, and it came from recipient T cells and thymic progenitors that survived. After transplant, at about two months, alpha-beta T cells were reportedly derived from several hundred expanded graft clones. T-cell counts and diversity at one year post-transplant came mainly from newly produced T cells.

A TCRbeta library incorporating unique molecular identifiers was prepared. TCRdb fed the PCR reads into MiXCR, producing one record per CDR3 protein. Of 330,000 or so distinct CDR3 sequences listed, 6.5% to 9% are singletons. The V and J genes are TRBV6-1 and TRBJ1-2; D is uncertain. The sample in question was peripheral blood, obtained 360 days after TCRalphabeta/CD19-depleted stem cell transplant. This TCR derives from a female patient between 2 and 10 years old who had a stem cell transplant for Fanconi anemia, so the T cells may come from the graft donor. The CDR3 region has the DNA TGTGCCAGCAAAAGACGGGCCACCTCAGATCAGGACTATGGCTACACCTTC. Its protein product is CASKRRATSDQDYGYTF.